Listed here is a single T cell receptor beta chain. Sequenced by immunoSEQ multiplex PCR; TCRdb stores in-frame clones only, minus some. The sample has over 85,000 clones, 70% to 80% seen once. The entry originates in a study of blood T cell repertoires in COVID-19. Across the study: The origin of the acute and convalescent COVID-19 samples was the United States, Italy and Spain. T cells, B-cell-depleted T cells, or PBMCs provided the cDNA or gDNA that served as material.

The specimen sequenced was peripheral blood. This TCR derives from a man aged 65 to 85 with acute or convalescent COVID-19.

CDR3 loop: CASSLTGQGQFGSYTF. In DNA, the CDR3 is TGTGCCAGCAGCTTAACGGGACAGGGGCAATTCGGGAGCTACACCTTC. The chain joins TRBV7-2 to TRBJ1-2; TRBD1 matches 10 bases. The germline V gene encodes CDR1 SGHTA and CDR2 FQGNSA. J gave up 9 bases and V 2 bases, and 12 bases lay outside the gene matches. This CDR3 region has 16 residues. The full variable domain, completed using reference TRBV7-2 and TRBJ1-2, is GAGVSQSPSNKVTEKGKDVELRCDPISGHTALYWYRQSLGQGLEFLIYFQGNSAPDKSGLPSDRFSAERTGGSVSTLTIQRTQQEDSAVYLCASSLTGQGQFGSYTFGSGTRLTVV.